These T cell receptor beta chains were read from a single sample in a study of blood T cell repertoires in COVID-19. Measured with immunoSEQ multiplex PCR; TCRdb has only the in-frame clones, and not every one. The sample lists some 62,000 clones, more than 60% occurring once. The specimen was peripheral blood. These receptors all stem from a woman older than 75 with active or convalescent COVID-19. CDR3s include the opening cysteine and the closing phenylalanine or tryptophan. The order of the fields is V gene, D gene, CDR3 protein. D genes are given only for firm matches.

V gene: TRBV2
D gene: .
CDR3 protein: CASSFGGRDTEAFF

V gene: TRBV19
D gene: TRBD1
CDR3 protein: CASTRGLREKLFF

V gene: TRBV3-1/TRBV3-2
D gene: TRBD2
CDR3 protein: CASSPRGGPSTQYF

V gene: TRBV5-1
D gene: TRBD2
CDR3 protein: CASNLIAGQETQYF

V gene: TRBV11-3
D gene: TRBD1
CDR3 protein: CASSRGRGNTEAFF

V gene: TRBV30
D gene: .
CDR3 protein: CAWSREGVINQPQHF

V gene: TRBV10-2
D gene: TRBD1
CDR3 protein: CASSQGARETQYF

V gene: TRBV5-1
D gene: TRBD1
CDR3 protein: CASSLMTGDYGYTF

V gene: TRBV5-1
D gene: TRBD2
CDR3 protein: CASSWRGGTTDTQYF

V gene: TRBV29-1
D gene: TRBD1
CDR3 protein: CSVVDRQNEAFF

V gene: TRBV7-9
D gene: TRBD1
CDR3 protein: CASSSQPGQGYQETQYF

V gene: TRBV7-2
D gene: .
CDR3 protein: CASSSTRGSGYGYTF

V gene: TRBV4-2
D gene: .
CDR3 protein: CASSQDPTPREQYF

V gene: TRBV15
D gene: .
CDR3 protein: CATKDKFEQYF

V gene: TRBV10-3
D gene: TRBD1
CDR3 protein: CAISESDRQPQHF

V gene: TRBV29-1
D gene: .
CDR3 protein: CSGSWETDTQYF

V gene: TRBV30
D gene: .
CDR3 protein: CAWSPHKSGGAEAFF

V gene: TRBV7-2
D gene: TRBD1
CDR3 protein: CASSLAQGGYYGYTF

V gene: TRBV5-1
D gene: .
CDR3 protein: CASSLIGDNEQFF

V gene: TRBV29-1
D gene: TRBD1
CDR3 protein: CGVEAGGNKAFF

V gene: TRBV3-1/TRBV3-2
D gene: TRBD1
CDR3 protein: CASSQDGTGQEDTQYF

V gene: TRBV2
D gene: TRBD1
CDR3 protein: CASSEEGTGGGHTQYF

V gene: TRBV7-6
D gene: .
CDR3 protein: CASSPYPRGANTGELFF

V gene: TRBV6-1
D gene: .
CDR3 protein: CASSEVGGESEKLFF

V gene: TRBV5-1
D gene: TRBD1
CDR3 protein: CASSPGRDRATYGYTF

V gene: TRBV7-8
D gene: .
CDR3 protein: CASRRGWEQFF

V gene: TRBV7-9
D gene: .
CDR3 protein: CASSAKTGRLYEQYF

V gene: TRBV19
D gene: TRBD1
CDR3 protein: CASSNAPTGGHGYTF

V gene: TRBV19
D gene: .
CDR3 protein: CASMSGGRGINQPQHF